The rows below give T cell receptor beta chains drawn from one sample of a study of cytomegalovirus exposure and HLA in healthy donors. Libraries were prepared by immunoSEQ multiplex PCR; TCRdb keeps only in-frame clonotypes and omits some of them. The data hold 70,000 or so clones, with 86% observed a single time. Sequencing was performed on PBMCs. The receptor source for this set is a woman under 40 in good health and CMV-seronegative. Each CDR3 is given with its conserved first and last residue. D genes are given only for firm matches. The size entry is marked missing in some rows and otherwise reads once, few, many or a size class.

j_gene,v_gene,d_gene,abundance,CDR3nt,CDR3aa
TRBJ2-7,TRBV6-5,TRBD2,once,TGTGCCAGCAGTTCCTCTTGGGGGGGCGAGCAGTACTTC,CASSSSWGGEQYF
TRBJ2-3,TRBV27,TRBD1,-,TGTGCCAGCAGTCCAGGGACAGATACACTAGTCACAGATACGCAGTATTTT,CASSPGTDTLVTDTQYF
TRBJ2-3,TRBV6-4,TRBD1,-,TGTGCCAGCAGTGAACAGGGGTCGGATACGCAGTATTTT,CASSEQGSDTQYF
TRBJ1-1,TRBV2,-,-,TGTGCCAGCAGCGAAACAGGATCTGGAACTGAAGCTTTCTTT,CASSETGSGTEAFF
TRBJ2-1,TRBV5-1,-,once,TGCGCCAGCAGCTCGCCATTAGATAACAATGAGCAGTTCTTC,CASSSPLDNNEQFF
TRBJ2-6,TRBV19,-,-,TGTGCCAGTAGTGTATCCTTCTCTGGGGCCAACGTCCTGACTTTC,CASSVSFSGANVLTF
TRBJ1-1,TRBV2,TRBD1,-,TGTGCCAGCAGCGGGACAGGGGGCGCAGGCACTGAAGCTTTCTTT,CASSGTGGAGTEAFF
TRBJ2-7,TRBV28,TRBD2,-,TGTGCCAGCAGTGGGGCGGGGACTAGCGGCTCCTACGAGCAGTACTTC,CASSGAGTSGSYEQYF
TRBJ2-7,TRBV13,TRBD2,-,TGTGCCAGCAGCCTGGTTGGGAGGGCCTCCTACGAGCAGTACTTC,CASSLVGRASYEQYF
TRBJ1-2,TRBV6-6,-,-,TGTGCCAGCAGGGGGACATTCCCCCTGGCCCTATCCAGCTACACCTTC,CASRGTFPLALSSYTF
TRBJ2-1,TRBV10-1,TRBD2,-,TGCGCCAGCAGTATGCCTAGCGGGAACAATGAGCAGTTCTTC,CASSMPSGNNEQFF
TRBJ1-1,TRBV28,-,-,TGTGCCAGCAGTCCCCCTCCGCGGGTTGAAGCTTTCTTT,CASSPPPRVEAFF
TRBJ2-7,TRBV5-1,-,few,TGCGCCAGCAGCTTCGGGAGATCCCCATTCGAGCAGTACTTC,CASSFGRSPFEQYF
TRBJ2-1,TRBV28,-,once,TGTGCCAGCAGTAATCGTGAGCAGTTCTTC,CASSNREQFF
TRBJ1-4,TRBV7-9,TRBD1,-,TGTGCCAGCAGCTTCAACCGGGACAGTAATGAAAAACTGTTTTTT,CASSFNRDSNEKLFF
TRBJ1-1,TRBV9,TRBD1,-,TGTGCCAGCAGCGATGGGACAGGGACACTCACTGAAGCTTTCTTT,CASSDGTGTLTEAFF
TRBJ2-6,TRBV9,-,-,TGTGCCAGCAGCCCGGTAGGGGGGGGAGTCTCTGGGGCCAACGTCCTGACTTTC,CASSPVGGGVSGANVLTF
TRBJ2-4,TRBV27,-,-,TGTGCCAGCAGTCCGTTGACAGGGAGGGCCAAAAACATTCAGTACTTC,CASSPLTGRAKNIQYF
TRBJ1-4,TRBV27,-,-,TGTGCCAGCAGTTCAGGACTACTTGAAAAACTGTTTTTT,CASSSGLLEKLFF
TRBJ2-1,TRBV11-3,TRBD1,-,TGTGCCAGCAGCTCCTTGGGACAGAGCTCCTACAATGAGCAGTTCTTC,CASSSLGQSSYNEQFF
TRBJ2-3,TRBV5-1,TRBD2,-,TGCGCCAGCAGCTTGGAGCAGGGAGGGGATGGGACAGATACGCAGTATTTT,CASSLEQGGDGTDTQYF
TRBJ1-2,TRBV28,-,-,TGTGCCAGCAGTACACAGTACTATGGCTACACCTTC,CASSTQYYGYTF
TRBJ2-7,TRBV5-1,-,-,TGCGCCAGCAGCTTGGGAGGCAGGGGGGTCGGCGAGCAGTACTTC,CASSLGGRGVGEQYF
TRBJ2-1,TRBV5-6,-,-,TGTGCCAGCAGCTTGGTTGGCGGATCTTCCTACAATGAGCAGTTCTTC,CASSLVGGSSYNEQFF
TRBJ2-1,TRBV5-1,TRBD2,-,TGCGCCAGCACGCGGACTAGCGGGAACAATGAGCAGTTCTTC,CASTRTSGNNEQFF
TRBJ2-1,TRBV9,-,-,TGTGCCAGCAGCGTAGCTACGGGTGCGGGGCTTTACAATGAGCAGTTCTTC,CASSVATGAGLYNEQFF
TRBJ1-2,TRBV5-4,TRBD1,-,TGTGCCAGCAGCTTGCGTCCCGGGACAGGGAACCCCTACACCTTC,CASSLRPGTGNPYTF
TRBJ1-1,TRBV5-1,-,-,TGCGCCAGCAGCCCAAGGACATCTACGAACACTGAAGCTTTCTTT,CASSPRTSTNTEAFF
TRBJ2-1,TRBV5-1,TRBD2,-,TGCGCCAGCAGCTTACGACCCGGGACTAGCGTTAGGGATGAGCAGTTCTTC,CASSLRPGTSVRDEQFF
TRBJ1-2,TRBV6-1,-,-,TGTGCCAGCAGTGACCCGGTCTTGTATGGCTACACCTTC,CASSDPVLYGYTF
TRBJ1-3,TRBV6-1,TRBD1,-,TGTGCCAGCAGTTTATACAGGGGCCACACCATATATTTT,CASSLYRGHTIYF
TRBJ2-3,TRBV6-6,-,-,TGTGCCAGCAGTGCTCGACAGGGAGGAATCACAGATACGCAGTATTTT,CASSARQGGITDTQYF
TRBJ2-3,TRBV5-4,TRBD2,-,TGTGCCAGCAGCCACGGGACTAGCGGGAACACAGATACGCAGTATTTT,CASSHGTSGNTDTQYF
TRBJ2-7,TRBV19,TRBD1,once,TGTGCCAGCGGACAGGGGGCCTACGAGCAGTACTTC,CASGQGAYEQYF
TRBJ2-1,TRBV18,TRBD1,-,TGTGCCAGCTCACGGGACAGGGGATACAATGAGCAGTTCTTC,CASSRDRGYNEQFF
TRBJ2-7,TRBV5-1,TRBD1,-,TGCGCCAGCGGAGGACAGGGGACTTCCTACGAGCAGTACTTC,CASGGQGTSYEQYF
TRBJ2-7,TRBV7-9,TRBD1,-,TGTGCCAGCAGTTCCGCCGGGACAGGCTCCTACGAGCAGTACTTC,CASSSAGTGSYEQYF
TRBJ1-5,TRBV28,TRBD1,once,TGTGCCAGCAACCCCAACAGGGGTTTTGGCAATCAGCCCCAGCATTTT,CASNPNRGFGNQPQHF
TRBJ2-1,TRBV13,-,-,TGTGCCAGCAGCTTAGTTAGGGGGGGATACAATGAGCAGTTCTTC,CASSLVRGGYNEQFF
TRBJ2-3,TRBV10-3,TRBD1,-,TGTGCCATCAGTAACCAACAGACAGGGATGGGCACAGATACGCAGTATTTT,CAISNQQTGMGTDTQYF
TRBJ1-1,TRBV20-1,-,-,TGCAGTGCCCCGGCGGGGTTTAGAGCTTTCTTT,CSAPAGFRAFF
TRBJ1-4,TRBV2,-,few,TGTGCCAGCAGTGACGGTCAGGCACATGAAAAACTGTTTTTT,CASSDGQAHEKLFF
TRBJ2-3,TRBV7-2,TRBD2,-,TGTGCCAGCAGTCTAATAATATACGGGAGGGCGGGCGGAGATACGCAGTATTTT,CASSLIIYGRAGGDTQYF
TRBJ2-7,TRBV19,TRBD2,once,TGTGCCAGTAGTATCTCGGGACTAGCGGGAGGATACGAGCAGTACTTC,CASSISGLAGGYEQYF
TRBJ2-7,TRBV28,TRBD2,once,TGTGCCAGCAGCTCTAGCGGGGAAGGCTCCTACGAGCAGTACTTC,CASSSSGEGSYEQYF
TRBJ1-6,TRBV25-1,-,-,TGTGCCAGCAGGGCGGTCGATAACTCACCCCTCCACTTT,CASRAVDNSPLHF